The TCR beta chain described here comes from a study of shared clonotypes between healthy human individuals. Notes on this clone: No antigen is known for it.

Measured with immunoSEQ multiplex PCR; TCRdb has only the in-frame clones, and not every one. In the table there are more than 2 million clones, 93% of which are singletons. Points from the study as a whole: Against clonotypes common to all four donors, non-shared ones had lower generation probabilities. Larger estimated richness was generally seen in naive subsets than in memory subsets. Naive CD4 clonotype sharing across several donors was 4.5% to 6%.

Germline loops: CDR1 MNHEY, CDR2 SMNVEV (reference sequence). V lost 3 bases to trimming and J lost 6 bases; unmatched junction nucleotides: 10. The length of the CDR3 is 16 residues. Naive CD8 cells lacked CD45RO, underwent positive selection for CCR7 and left out terminally differentiated effector memory CD45RA+ cells. None of the donors, who were healthy HIV-negative adults, had recently had acute infections or vaccinations. Sequencing was carried out using naive CD8+ T cells from PBMCs. This rearrangement joins TRBV27 to TRBJ2-3, with 9 bases identical to TRBD2. This sequence was found in a man between 18 and 35 years old in good health. Some clones in this sample may be carry-over from other donors' samples. Written as DNA, the CDR3 is TGTGCCAGCAGTTTGGGACCCGGGACTAGCTTCGATACGCAGTATTTT. As protein: CASSLGPGTSFDTQYF.